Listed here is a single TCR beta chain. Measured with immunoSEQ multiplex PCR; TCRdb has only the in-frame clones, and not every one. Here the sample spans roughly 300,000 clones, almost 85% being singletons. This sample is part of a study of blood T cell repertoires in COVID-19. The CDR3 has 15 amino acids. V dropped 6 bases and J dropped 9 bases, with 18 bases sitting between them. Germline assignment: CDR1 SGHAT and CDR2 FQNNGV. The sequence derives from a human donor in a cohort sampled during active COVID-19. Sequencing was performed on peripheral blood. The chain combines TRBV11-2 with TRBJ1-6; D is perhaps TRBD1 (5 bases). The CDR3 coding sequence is TGTGCCAGCAGGGAACCAACCGGGGGTTTTTCACCCCTCCACTTT. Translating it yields CASREPTGGFSPLHF.